This TCR beta chain was observed in a study of CD8+ T cells in alopecia areata. Germline V gene sequence: CDR1 LNHNV, CDR2 YYDKDF (reference sequence). This CDR3 is built from 15 residues. Trimming took 5 bases from V and 7 from J, leaving 20 bases between them. Overall study findings and caveats: Amid tofacitinib therapy, many expanded lesional clones stayed present in scalp and blood. Tofacitinib produced a significant decrease in scalp clonality and in expanded CD8+ clones among the top 100.

The treatment denotes: oral pan-JAK inhibitor, 5-10 mg twice daily. Peripheral blood and lesional scalp punch biopsies came from alopecia areata patients. RNA extraction and reverse transcription yielded cDNA as sequencing template. Measured with immunoSEQ multiplex PCR; TCRdb has only the in-frame clones, and not every one. The sample comprises 200,000 to 250,000 clones, more than 45% of which are singletons, and about 1.4% rests with the top ten. Remarks on this clone: Its antigen remains unknown.

Sample: CD4+ T cells sorted from blood, taken at week 4, from a patient treated with tofacitinib. The source of this sequence is a human donor with alopecia areata. The V call is TRBV15, the J call TRBJ1-2; D is perhaps TRBD1 (5 bases). CDR3 amino acids: CATSGSRGTGRGYTF. The DNA for the CDR3 is TGTGCCACCAGCGGATCGCGGGGGACGGGACGTGGCTACACCTTC.